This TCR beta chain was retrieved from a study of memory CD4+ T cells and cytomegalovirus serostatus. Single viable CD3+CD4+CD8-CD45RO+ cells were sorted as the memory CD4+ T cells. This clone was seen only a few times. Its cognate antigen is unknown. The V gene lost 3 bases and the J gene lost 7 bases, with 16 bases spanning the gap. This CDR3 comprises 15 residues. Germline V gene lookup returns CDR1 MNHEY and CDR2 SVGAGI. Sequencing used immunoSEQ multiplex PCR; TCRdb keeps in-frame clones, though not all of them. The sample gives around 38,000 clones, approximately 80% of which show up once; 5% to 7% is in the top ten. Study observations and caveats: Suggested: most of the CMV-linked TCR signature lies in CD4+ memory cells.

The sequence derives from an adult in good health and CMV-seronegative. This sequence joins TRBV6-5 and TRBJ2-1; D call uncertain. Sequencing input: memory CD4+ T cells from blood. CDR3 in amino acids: CASSYTGDPNNEQFF. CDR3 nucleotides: TGTGCCAGCAGTTATACCGGAGACCCAAATAATGAGCAGTTCTTC.